This T cell receptor beta chain was profiled in a study of response to subunit inactivated influenza vaccine. TCRdb itself ran the RT-PCR reads through MiXCR, one entry per CDR3 protein. The top ten clones hold approximately 13% of a sample with hundreds of thousands of distinct CDR3 sequences, about 7.6% of them seen once. This clonotype showed up just a few times. Germline CDR1 and CDR2: MNHEY and SVGEGT. There are 13 residues in the CDR3. The V segment lost 6 bases and the J segment 4 bases; nucleotides outside the gene matches: 4. This specimen consisted of PBMCs from blood, obtained about 24 months after vaccination. The TCR sequence derives from a man between 50 and 69 years old who received an inactivated influenza vaccine. The chain joins TRBV6-2 or TRBV6-3 to TRBJ2-7, with 9 bases matching TRBD1. The CDR3 region is CASSRDREYEQYF. CDR3 nucleotides: TGTGCCAGCAGCCGGGACAGGGAGTACGAGCAGTACTTC.